This is a list of T cell receptor beta chains from one sample in a study of blood T cells in healthy people across ages. Via MiXCR, TCRdb re-called the 5' RACE reads, giving one row per CDR3 protein. Of about 1.6 million distinct CDR3 sequences detected, roughly 32% appear once; the ten largest clones hold 10% to 12%. The sequenced sample was blood. Receptors were obtained from a woman in her 30s in good health. Both conserved end residues are part of each CDR3. The D gene is left open where the match is weak. Rows may omit the clone size; those that give it use once, few, many or a size class.

j_call clone_size d_call v_call cdr3_nt cdr3_aa
TRBJ2-6 NA NA TRBV12-5 TGTGCTAGTGGCCACGCGGTACTACCGTGGGGGCCTGAGGATGGGGCCAACGTCCTGACTTTC CASGHAVLPWGPEDGANVLTF
TRBJ2-1 few TRBD2 TRBV6-2/TRBV6-3 TGTGCCAGCAGTTACAGGGGGACTAGCCCGGCTGAGCAGTTCTTC CASSYRGTSPAEQFF
TRBJ2-5 many NA TRBV29-1 TGCAGCGTTGAGCGCTACCAAGAGACCCAGTACTTC CSVERYQETQYF
TRBJ2-7 NA TRBD1 TRBV7-9 TGTGCCAGCAGCAGCCGGACAGGGCGTAACGAGCAGTACTTC CASSSRTGRNEQYF
TRBJ2-3 NA NA TRBV20-1 TGCAGTGCTAGACCGGAGAGAGGGGTTGCAGATACGCAGTATTTT CSARPERGVADTQYF
TRBJ2-3 NA NA TRBV6-1 TGTGCCAGCAGTGAATTGGCCCTTCTCTCTAGCACAGATACGCAGTATTTT CASSELALLSSTDTQYF
TRBJ1-5 NA TRBD1 TRBV9 TGTGCCAAGGGGGACAGGGGAAGCAATCAGCCCCAGCATTTT CAKGDRGSNQPQHF
TRBJ2-5 NA NA TRBV20-1 TGCAGTGCCTCCCCTCAACAGGGTCTTTGGGAGACCCAGTACTTC CSASPQQGLWETQYF
TRBJ1-1 many NA TRBV7-2 TGTGCCAGCAGCCGACAGGAGAACACTGAAGCTTTCTTT CASSRQENTEAFF
TRBJ2-1 NA NA TRBV15 TGTGCCACCAGCGGTATCCCGGGACTCAGAAGTAATGAGCAGTTCTTC CATSGIPGLRSNEQFF
TRBJ2-3 NA TRBD2 TRBV5-1 TGCGCCAGCAGCTTGGTGGCGGGGGAGCCAGATGCGCAGTATTTT CASSLVAGEPDAQYF
TRBJ2-5 NA TRBD1 TRBV6-1 TGTGCCAGCAGGGCTCTGGGACAGACCATGGGGGAGACCCAGTACTTC CASRALGQTMGETQYF
TRBJ2-2 NA NA TRBV4-1 TGCGCCAGCAGCCGGTCCGATCACAACACCGGGGAGCTGTTTTTT CASSRSDHNTGELFF
TRBJ1-2 few TRBD1 TRBV20-1 TGCAGTGCTAGCAGGGCAGGGGGCTTGGGTGGCTACACCTTC CSASRAGGLGGYTF
TRBJ2-1 few TRBD2 TRBV4-1 TGCGCCAGCAGCCAAGGTGTAGCGGGAGGGCTCTACAATGAGCAGTTCTTC CASSQGVAGGLYNEQFF
TRBJ1-1 NA NA TRBV12-1 TGTGCCAGCAGCTTTCCGGCGAATTGGGTGAGTTGGACTGAAGCTTTCTTT CASSFPANWVSWTEAFF
TRBJ2-5 NA NA TRBV5-1 TGCGCCAGCAAAGTTGGACAACCACAAGAGACCCAGTACTTC CASKVGQPQETQYF
TRBJ2-7 NA TRBD1 TRBV30 TGTGCCCAAGGGAGAGATTGGGACAGGGGGGGTTACGAGCAGTACTTC CAQGRDWDRGGYEQYF
TRBJ2-1 many TRBD1 TRBV10-3 TGTGCCATCAGTACGACAGGGGATGAGCAGTTCTTC CAISTTGDEQFF
TRBJ2-7 NA NA TRBV4-2 TGTGCCAGCAGCCAAGATGATGGAGGCGGCGAGGGGCACTCCTACGAGCAGTACTTC CASSQDDGGGEGHSYEQYF
TRBJ2-7 few NA TRBV4-1 TGCGCCAGCAGCCAAGTTACGGCGGGCTACGAGCAGTACTTC CASSQVTAGYEQYF
TRBJ2-1 few NA TRBV2 TGTGCCAGCAGTCTTCCAGGGAAAAATGAGCAGTTCTTC CASSLPGKNEQFF
TRBJ1-1 once NA TRBV30 TGTGCCTGGAGTTGGTCTCCGACACCCATGAACACTGAAGCTTTCTTT CAWSWSPTPMNTEAFF
TRBJ1-1 NA NA TRBV2 TGTGCCAGCAGACAGACGCTCTCGGACACTGAAGCTTTCTTT CASRQTLSDTEAFF
TRBJ1-1 NA TRBD1 TRBV11-2 TGTGTCAGCAGCAAGGAGGGGGCGAAATTAGGCACTGAAGCTTTCTTT CVSSKEGAKLGTEAFF
TRBJ1-6 few NA TRBV6-2/TRBV6-3 TGTGCCAGCGGACTGACCTATAATTCACCCCTCCACTTT CASGLTYNSPLHF
TRBJ2-7 once NA TRBV11-2 TGTGCCAGCAGCTTAGGGGGGACCCTGGGGGAGCAGTACTTC CASSLGGTLGEQYF
TRBJ2-1 few TRBD2 TRBV7-3 TGTGCCAGCAGTCATTCAAGCGGGGGTGTAATCAGTAATGAGCAGTTCTTC CASSHSSGGVISNEQFF
TRBJ2-1 NA NA TRBV6-1 TGTGCCAGCAGAGGGGGGGGGATTGGGGACAATGAGCAGTTCTTC CASRGGGIGDNEQFF
TRBJ1-1 few NA TRBV3-1 TGTGCCAGCAGACAGGGTTATAAGAACACTGAAGCTTTCTTT CASRQGYKNTEAFF
TRBJ2-5 NA TRBD1 TRBV7-2 TGTGCCAGCAGCCCCCGCGGGACAGGGTTTGGTGAGACCCAGTACTTC CASSPRGTGFGETQYF
TRBJ1-1 NA NA TRBV20-1 TGCAGTGCTAAACGGATGAACACTGAAGCTTTCTTT CSAKRMNTEAFF
TRBJ2-5 NA TRBD1 TRBV20-1 TGCAGTGCTCCGGGACAGGGGGATCAAGAGACCCAGTACTTC CSAPGQGDQETQYF
TRBJ2-7 NA NA TRBV20-1 TGCAGTGCTAGAGATGCCTTACGGGAAGGCCACGAGCAGTACTTC CSARDALREGHEQYF
TRBJ2-5 NA TRBD2 TRBV9 TGTGCCAGCAGCCCCGGAAAAAGGACTAGCGGGGCCCAAGAGACCCAGTACTTC CASSPGKRTSGAQETQYF
TRBJ1-2 NA NA TRBV11-2 TGTGCCAGCAGCTGTGGGGGCGCGGGTGGCTACACCTTC CASSCGGAGGYTF
TRBJ2-3 many NA TRBV29-1 TGCAGCGTTTTAAGAGAACAGGGTACTGGTACGCAGTATTTT CSVLREQGTGTQYF
TRBJ2-5 NA TRBD2 TRBV7-6 TGTGCCAGCAGCTCAGTTACGGAACTAGCGGGACAAGAGACCCAGTACTTC CASSSVTELAGQETQYF
TRBJ2-5 NA TRBD1 TRBV3-1 TGTGCCAGCAGCCACCGGGGACAGGGGGGCGAGGAGACCCAGTACTTC CASSHRGQGGEETQYF
TRBJ1-1 NA TRBD1 TRBV4-1 TGCGCCAGCAGCATTCAAGGACTTTCAGGGGGAACTGAAGCTTTCTTT CASSIQGLSGGTEAFF
TRBJ2-3 NA NA TRBV20-1 TGCTGTGCTAGAGTTCGGGACTTTAATGGAGATACGCAGTATTTT CCARVRDFNGDTQYF
TRBJ2-7 once NA TRBV28 TGTACCAGCAGTTCCCGGACTGTTGTCTACGAGCAGTATTTC CTSSSRTVVYEQYF
TRBJ1-5 few NA TRBV12-3/TRBV12-4 TGTGCCAGCAGCAAAGGCACCAATCAGCCCCAGCATTTT CASSKGTNQPQHF
TRBJ1-1 NA NA TRBV30 TGTGCCTGGACCGTGGGGAGGGCGGACACTGAAGCTTTCTTT CAWTVGRADTEAFF
TRBJ2-3 few TRBD2 TRBV6-5 TGTGCCAGCAGGGGCCTAGCGGGGGTCACAGATACGCAGTATTTT CASRGLAGVTDTQYF